The clone carrying this T cell receptor beta chain showed up just once. Antigen unknown. The study ran its PCR with 60 Vbeta and 13 Jbeta primers. Method: immunoSEQ multiplex PCR; TCRdb's copy keeps in-frame clones and lacks some. The sample includes about 120,000 clones, around three quarters of them seen just once. The data derive from a study of cytomegalovirus exposure and HLA in healthy donors. Study context: In an earlier analysis, some 110 million unique TCR beta sequences were found from 150 million to 200 million T cells.

Germline CDR1 SEHNR, CDR2 FQNEAQ (reference sequence). This CDR3 is built from 14 residues. Each of the donors was a healthy bone marrow donor. Findings and caveats of the study: In a later analysis, V- and J-gene trimming of beta chains associated with a DCLRE1C missense variant, replicated independently.

The sequenced material came from PBMCs. The chain is built from TRBV7-9 and TRBJ2-5; TRBD1 matches 10 bases. The last part of the DNA fits TRBJ2-7 better; the J call may be wrong. The TCR comes from a woman aged 40-49 years in good health and CMV-seronegative. The CDR3 spells CASSGQGGSYEQYF. The CDR3 bases are TGTGCCAGCAGCGGACAGGGGGGTTCCTACGAGCAGTACTTC.